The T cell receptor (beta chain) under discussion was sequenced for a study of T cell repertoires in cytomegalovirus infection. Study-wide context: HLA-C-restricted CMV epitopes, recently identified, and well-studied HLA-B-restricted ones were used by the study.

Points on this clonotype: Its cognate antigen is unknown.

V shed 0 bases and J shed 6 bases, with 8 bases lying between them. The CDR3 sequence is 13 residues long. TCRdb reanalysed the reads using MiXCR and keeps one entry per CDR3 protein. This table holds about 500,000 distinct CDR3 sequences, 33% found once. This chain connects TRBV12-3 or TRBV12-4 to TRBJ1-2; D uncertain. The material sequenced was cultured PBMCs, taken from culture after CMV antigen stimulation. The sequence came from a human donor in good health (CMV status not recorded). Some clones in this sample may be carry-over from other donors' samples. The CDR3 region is CASSLARVDGYTF. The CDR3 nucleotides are TGTGCCAGCAGTTTAGCGAGGGTTGATGGCTACACCTTC.